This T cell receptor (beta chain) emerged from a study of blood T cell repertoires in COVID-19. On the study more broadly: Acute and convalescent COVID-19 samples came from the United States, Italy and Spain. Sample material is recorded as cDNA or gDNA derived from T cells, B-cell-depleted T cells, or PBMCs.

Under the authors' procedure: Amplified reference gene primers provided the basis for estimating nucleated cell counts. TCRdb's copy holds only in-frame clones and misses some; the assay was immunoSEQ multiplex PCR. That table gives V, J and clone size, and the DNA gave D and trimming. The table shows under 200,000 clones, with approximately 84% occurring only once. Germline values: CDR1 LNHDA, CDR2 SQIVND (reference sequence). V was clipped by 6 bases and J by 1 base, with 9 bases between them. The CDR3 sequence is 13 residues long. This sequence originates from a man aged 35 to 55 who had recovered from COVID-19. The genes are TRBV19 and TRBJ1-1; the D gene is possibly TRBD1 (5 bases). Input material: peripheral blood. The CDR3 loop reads CASRGGSNTEAFF. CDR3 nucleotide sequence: TGTGCCAGTAGGGGGGGTTCGAACACTGAAGCTTTCTTT. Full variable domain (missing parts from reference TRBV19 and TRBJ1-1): DGGITQSPKYLFRKEGQNVTLSCEQNLNHDAMYWYRQDPGQGLRLIYYSQIVNDFQKGDIAEGYSVSREKKESFPLTVTSAQKNPTAFYLCASRGGSNTEAFFGQGTRLTVV.